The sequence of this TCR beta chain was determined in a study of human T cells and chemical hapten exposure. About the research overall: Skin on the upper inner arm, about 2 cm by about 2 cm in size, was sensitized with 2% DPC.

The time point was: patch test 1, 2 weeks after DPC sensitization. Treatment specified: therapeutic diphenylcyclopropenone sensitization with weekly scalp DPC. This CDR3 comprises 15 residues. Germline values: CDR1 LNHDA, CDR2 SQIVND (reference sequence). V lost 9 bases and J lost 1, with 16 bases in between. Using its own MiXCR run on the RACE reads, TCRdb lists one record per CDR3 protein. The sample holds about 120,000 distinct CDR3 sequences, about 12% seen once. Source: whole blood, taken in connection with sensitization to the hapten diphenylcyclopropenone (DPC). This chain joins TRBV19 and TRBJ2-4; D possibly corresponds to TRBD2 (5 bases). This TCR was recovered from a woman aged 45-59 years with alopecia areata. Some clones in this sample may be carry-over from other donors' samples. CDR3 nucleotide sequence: TGTGCCAGCTCAGCCGAGGGCCTTGCCAAAAACATTCAGTACTTC. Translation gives CASSAEGLAKNIQYF.